The 22 T cell receptor beta chains given below trace back to one sample, sequenced in a study of T cells after yellow fever vaccination. Each CDR3 protein gets one entry after TCRdb re-called the 5' RACE reads with MiXCR. The sample yields about 510,000 distinct CDR3 sequences, less than 25% seen once. This material consisted of PBMCs, taken less than 25 days after the first yellow fever vaccination. Every receptor here comes from a man younger than 35 who received the YFV17D yellow fever vaccine.

This chain uses TRBV19 with TRBJ2-4; weak D call: TRBD2 (6 bases). This CDR3 contains 16 residues. From germline, CDR1 is LNHDA and CDR2 SQIVND (reference sequence). The ends were cut back, 0 bases at V and 0 bases at J, with 9 bases in the middle. The CDR3 nucleotides are TGTGCCAGTAGTATAGAGGAGGGTCCAGCCAAAAACATTCAGTACTTC. Translation: CASSIEEGPAKNIQYF.

The rearrangement uses TRBV15 and TRBJ1-1, with TRBD1 as a possible D gene (5 bases). Germline V CDR1 and CDR2: LNHNV, YYDKDF (reference sequence). Trimming took off 3 bases at V and 5 bases at J, with 10 bases between the two ends. The CDR3 length is 13 residues. DNA for the CDR3: TGTGCCACCAGCAGGGTCGGGGGGACTGAAGCTTTCTTT. This codes for CATSRVGGTEAFF. Combining the CDR3 with reference TRBV15 and TRBJ1-1 gives the whole variable domain DAMVIQNPRYQVTQFGKPVTLSCSQTLNHNVMYWYQQKSSQAPKLLFHYYDKDFNNEADTPDNFQSRRPNTSFCFLDIRSPGLGDTAMYLCATSRVGGTEAFFGQGTRLTVV.

The rearrangement links TRBV24-1 to TRBJ2-3; D is unresolved. V was cut by 3 bases and J by 5 bases, with 2 bases left in between. CDR3 length equals 11 residues. The germline CDR1 and CDR2 sequences are KGHDR and SFDVKD. The CDR3 DNA reads as TGTGCCACCAGTGATATAGATACGCAGTATTTT. Its protein is CATSDIDTQYF.

The chain couples TRBV2 to TRBJ2-5; D is uncertain. Trimming pared 7 bases from V and 5 bases from J, leaving 23 bases between. Germline values: CDR1 SNHLY, CDR2 FYNNEI. The CDR3 covers 16 residues. The CDR3 spells CASKGRPTVLDETQYF. CDR3 nucleotide sequence: TGTGCCAGCAAGGGTCGGCCGACCGTCTTGGACGAGACCCAGTACTTC.

This chain connects TRBV5-1 to TRBJ1-2; D gene ambiguous. The V and J ends lost 0 bases and 7 bases respectively, with 7 bases between them. In germline, CDR1 is SGHRS, CDR2 YFSETQ. The CDR3 contains 12 residues. The CDR3 sequence is CASSLGYSGYTF. The CDR3, as DNA: TGCGCCAGCAGCTTGGGTTATAGTGGCTACACCTTC. Full variable domain (missing parts from reference TRBV5-1 and TRBJ1-2): KAGVTQTPRYLIKTRGQQVTLSCSPISGHRSVSWYQQTPGQGLQFLFEYFSETQRNKGNFPGRFSGRQFSNSRSEMNVSTLELGDSALYLCASSLGYSGYTFGSGTRLTVV.

In its sample, this clonotype was seen a few times. The chain combines TRBV7-9 with TRBJ2-1, with 7 bases identical to TRBD1. Trimming at V came to 5 bases and at J to 0 bases, leaving 4 bases not matched to a gene. This CDR3 region has 15 residues. Germline V gene data show CDR1 as SEHNR and CDR2 as FQNEAQ (reference sequence). The CDR3 loop reads CASSAQGVSYNEQFF. CDR3 nucleotides: TGTGCCAGCAGCGCCCAGGGGGTCTCCTACAATGAGCAGTTCTTC. The full variable domain, rest sourced from reference TRBV7-9 and TRBJ2-1, is DTGVSQNPRHKITKRGQNVTFRCDPISEHNRLYWYRQTLGQGPEFLTYFQNEAQLEKSRLLSDRFSAERPKGSFSTLEIQRTEQGDSAMYLCASSAQGVSYNEQFFGPGTRLTVL.

V is TRBV7-6 and J is TRBJ2-3; D not resolved. Per the germline V gene, CDR1 is SGHVS and CDR2 is FNYEAQ. The CDR3 is 14 residues long. V was pared by 5 bases and J by 2 bases, with 11 bases between. CDR3 residues: CASSPDPNTDTQYF. The DNA for the CDR3 is TGTGCCAGCAGCCCCGACCCCAACACAGATACGCAGTATTTT.

This rearrangement joins TRBV3-1 to TRBJ2-3; 7 bases agree with TRBD1. Per germline, CDR1 LGHDT and CDR2 YNNKEL (reference sequence). The length of the CDR3 is 20 residues. Losses at the gene ends were 11 bases for V and 6 bases for J; bases not matched to a gene: 32. The CDR3 nucleotides read TGTGCCTCCTGCCAAGAGTACAGGGGCGGACTGAGCGAACCCGGGGATACGCAGTATTTT. It translates to CASCQEYRGGLSEPGDTQYF.

V and J are TRBV7-3 and TRBJ2-1; TRBD2 matches 8 bases. The V gene's germline CDR1 is SGHTA and CDR2 FQGTGA. The trim removed 6 bases at V and 5 bases at J, leaving 15 bases unmatched. The CDR3 covers 17 residues. The CDR3 spells CASSPPGRAGEDNEQFF. The DNA for the CDR3 is TGTGCCAGCAGTCCTCCCGGGAGGGCGGGGGAGGACAATGAGCAGTTCTTC.

This clonotype has a handful of counts. V gene TRBV10-3 combines with J gene TRBJ2-3, with D possibly TRBD2 on 7 matching bases. CDR3 length equals 16 residues. Per the germline V gene, CDR1 is ENHRY and CDR2 is SYGVKD. Trimming cost V 1 base and J 2 bases, with 13 bases left between them. CDR3 protein: CAISEFAGADTDTQYF. CDR3 coding DNA: TGTGCCATCAGTGAGTTCGCGGGGGCCGACACAGATACGCAGTATTTT.

This clonotype was observed many times. The V and J genes are TRBV4-2 and TRBJ2-3; unclear D gene. The CDR3 is 13 residues long. Germline lookup yields CDR1 LGHNA and CDR2 YNFKEQ. With 3 bases removed from V and 5 bases from J, the gap between germline ends came to 9 bases. The CDR3 here is CASSQGREDTQYF. CDR3 in DNA: TGTGCCAGCAGCCAGGGAAGAGAAGATACGCAGTATTTT.

The V call is TRBV12-3 or TRBV12-4, the J call TRBJ2-3, with D hard to call. V was trimmed by 4 bases and J by 2 bases, leaving 16 bases between them. The CDR3 contains 16 residues. Here the CDR3 reads CASSSPLGFITDTQYF. For the CDR3, the DNA is TGTGCCAGCAGTTCCCCCCTGGGCTTCATCACAGATACGCAGTATTTT.

This clonotype was seen a handful of times. The genes are TRBV5-1 and TRBJ2-2, with D perhaps TRBD2 (5 bases). The germline CDR1 and CDR2 sequences are SGHRS and YFSETQ. This CDR3 region has 16 residues. With 1 base removed from V and 2 bases from J, the gap between germline ends came to 12 bases. The CDR3: CASSLSGYSNTGELFF. As DNA, the CDR3 is TGCGCCAGCAGCTTGAGCGGCTACTCTAACACCGGGGAGCTGTTTTTT.

This clonotype has a handful of counts. The V and J genes are TRBV30 and TRBJ2-2, with D tentatively TRBD1 (5 bases). Germline assignment: CDR1 GTSNPN and CDR2 SVGIG (reference sequence). This CDR3 has 13 amino acids. V lost 4 bases to trimming and J lost 0 bases, with 6 bases between them. For the CDR3, the DNA is TGTGCCTGGACCAGGGCGAACACCGGGGAGCTGTTTTTT. Translating gives CAWTRANTGELFF.

Here the CDR3 reads CSVVGAPLGTDTQYF. CDR3 sequence (DNA): TGCAGCGTCGTTGGGGCTCCTCTCGGCACAGATACGCAGTATTTT. The chain has TRBV29-1 and TRBJ2-3; the D gene is possibly TRBD1 (5 bases). CDR1 and CDR2 (germline): SQVTM, ANQGSEA. Trimming left V 6 bases short and J 1 base short, with 17 bases between. The CDR3 runs 15 residues.

This clonotype was picked up a small number of times. V and J are TRBV5-1 and TRBJ1-6; D unclear. CDR1 and CDR2 from the germline V gene are SGHRS and YFSETQ. The CDR3 length is 15 residues. Trimming took 1 base from V and 5 from J, leaving 10 bases between them. The CDR3 spells CASSLSQVHNSPLHF. The CDR3 DNA sequence: TGCGCCAGCAGCTTGTCCCAGGTCCATAATTCACCCCTCCACTTT.

This clonotype has a handful of counts. The rearrangement joins TRBV20-1 to TRBJ1-1, with D hard to call. The CDR3 loop spans 14 amino acids. Germline V gene lookup returns CDR1 DFQATT and CDR2 SNEGSKA (reference sequence). Trimming pared 0 bases from V and 2 bases from J, leaving 10 bases between. Written as DNA, the CDR3 is TGCAGTGCTAGAGATGAGGGAATAAACACTGAAGCTTTCTTT. This encodes CSARDEGINTEAFF.

This clonotype turned up a few times. The chain couples TRBV18 to TRBJ2-3; unclear D gene. Germline-derived CDR1 and CDR2 are KGHSH and LQKENI. The V end lost 8 bases, the J end lost 4 bases, and 19 bases lay between the germline ends. This CDR3 has 15 amino acids. The CDR3 spells CASTLTPQSPDTQYF. The CDR3 nucleotides are TGTGCCAGCACCTTGACCCCACAAAGTCCAGATACGCAGTATTTT.

This clonotype occurred many times. The chain couples TRBV20-1 to TRBJ1-2; tentative D call: TRBD1 (5 bases). The germline V gene encodes CDR1 DFQATT and CDR2 SNEGSKA (reference sequence). The V end was cut by 5 bases, the J end by 4 bases, with 8 bases between. The CDR3 totals 11 residues. The CDR3 region is CSARTGYGYTF. In DNA, the CDR3 is TGCAGTGCTCGTACAGGCTATGGCTACACCTTC.

This clonotype was seen a few times. A much larger clone sits a single nucleotide away, making a read error possible. The rearrangement links TRBV10-3 to TRBJ2-3; D call uncertain. Deletions cut 6 bases from V and 0 bases from J, with 4 bases between. The CDR3 covers 12 residues. The germline CDR1 and CDR2 sequences are ENHRY and SYGVKD. The DNA of the CDR3 is TGTGCCATCAGGACTAGCACAGATACGCAGTATTTT. It encodes CAIRTSTDTQYF.

In this sample, this clonotype turned up once. The chain uses TRBV7-2 and TRBJ2-3; 15 bases map to TRBD2. The trim removed 5 bases at V and 9 bases at J, leaving 6 bases unmatched. CDR3 length: 15 residues. The V gene's germline CDR1 is SGHTA and CDR2 FQGNSA. DNA for the CDR3: TGTGCCAGCAGCCAATGGACTAGCGGGGGGGGGACGCAGTATTTT. It translates to CASSQWTSGGGTQYF.

This clonotype was picked up a small number of times. The chain carries TRBV7-9 and TRBJ1-1; D is uncertain. Deletions cut 2 bases from V and 4 bases from J, with 8 bases between. Germline V CDR1 and CDR2: SEHNR, FQNEAQ (reference sequence). The CDR3 spans 13 residues. CDR3 bases: TGTGCCAGCAGCTTACCTCTGTCCACTGAAGCTTTCTTT. It yields the protein CASSLPLSTEAFF.